This TCR beta chain was captured by sequencing in a study of spatial heterogeneity in lung cancer. Germline assignment: CDR1 SNHLY and CDR2 FYNNEI. There are 14 residues in the CDR3. V dropped 5 bases and J dropped 7 bases, with 15 bases sitting between them. A note on this clonotype: No antigen is known for it.

Indicated time point: blood at routine non-recurrence follow-up after resection. The authors sequenced whole RNA from tumor, nontumor lung or frozen PBMC without sorting. Using its own MiXCR run on the 5' RACE reads, TCRdb lists one record per CDR3 protein. Of about 70,000 distinct CDR3 sequences in the sample, around 9.3% were seen once. The study, taken as a whole, reports: Ubiquitous expanded tumor TCRs were seen in blood more at resection than at follow-up.

This clonotype was sampled from a female donor with early-stage non-small cell lung cancer. J is TRBJ1-5 and V is TRBV2; possibly TRBD1 for D (5 bases). The sample consisted of PBMCs, taken at follow-up. The CDR3 nucleotides read TGTGCCAGCAGTTCCGGGACCTCGGAACAGCCCCAGCATTTT. Protein: CASSSGTSEQPQHF. The entire variable domain, with the rest obtained from reference TRBV2 and TRBJ1-5, is as follows: EPEVTQTPSHQVTQMGQEVILRCVPISNHLYFYWYRQILGQKVEFLVSFYNNEISEKSEIFDDQFSVERPDGSNFTLKIRSTKLEDSAMYFCASSSGTSEQPQHFGDGTRLSIL.